One T cell receptor (beta chain) is described in this entry. Produced via immunoSEQ multiplex PCR; TCRdb's table is partial and in-frame only. The sample lists 65,000 to 80,000 clones, 85% to 90% occurring once. Germline V gene data show CDR1 as SGHVS and CDR2 as FQNEAQ. The CDR3 is made up of 17 amino acids. V lost 1 base to trimming and J lost 2 bases, with 16 bases between them. The data belong to a study of PD-L1 blockade in urothelial cancer. Time point meaning: pretreatment peripheral blood. The sample in question was PBMCs, obtained around atezolizumab (anti-PD-L1) treatment. The genes are TRBV7-8 and TRBJ2-3; maybe TRBD2 (6 bases). This receptor was identified in a man between 65 and 80 years old with urothelial cancer. CDR3 sequence: CASSLGGTFGLTDTQYF. The CDR3 DNA reads TGTGCCAGCAGCTTAGGTGGGACTTTTGGTCTCACAGATACGCAGTATTTT.